The rows below give T cell receptor beta chains drawn from one sample of a study of shared clonotypes between healthy human individuals. TCRdb's table, derived via immunoSEQ multiplex PCR, lists solely in-frame clones and lacks some. Altogether about 460,000 clones are present, over 60% being singletons, with the ten largest covering about 11%. Sequenced sample: PBMCs. Source of these receptors: a woman aged 40 to 55 in good health. Some clones in this sample may be carry-over from other donors' samples. CDR3s include the opening cysteine and the closing phenylalanine or tryptophan. Each record gives: D gene, J gene, clone size, V gene, CDR3 protein, CDR3 DNA. The D gene is left open where the match is weak. Some rows mark clone size as missing; the rest say once, few, many or name a class of expanded clone.

>-|TRBJ2-7|-|TRBV5-1
CASSLGTRGEQYF
TGCGCCAGCAGCCTTGGGACACGGGGCGAGCAGTACTTC
>TRBD2|TRBJ2-3|many|TRBV28
CASSFASGYRTDTQYF
TGTGCCAGCAGTTTCGCTAGCGGTTATCGCACAGATACGCAGTATTTT
>-|TRBJ1-3|-|TRBV21-1
CATLGHFWRLLRNTIYF
TGTGCCACACTGGGACATTTCTGGCGATTGCTTCGAAACACCATATATTTT
>-|TRBJ2-7|-|TRBV28
CASRLNYEQYF
TGTGCCAGCAGGCTAAACTACGAGCAGTACTTC
>-|TRBJ1-1|many|TRBV4-3
CASSQDWVRTEAFF
TGCGCCAGCAGCCAAGACTGGGTTCGTACTGAAGCTTTCTTT
>TRBD2|TRBJ2-7|-|TRBV4-3
CASSQTATSGREYRYEQYF
TGCGCCAGCAGCCAAACCGCGACTAGCGGGAGGGAGTACCGCTACGAGCAGTACTTC
>-|TRBJ1-5|-|TRBV5-1
CASSLYSGTNQPQHF
TGCGCCAGCAGCTTGTACTCGGGCACCAATCAGCCCCAGCATTTT
>-|TRBJ1-4|-|TRBV7-6
CASSLMTGRDEKLFF
TGTGCCAGCAGCTTAATGACGGGGAGGGATGAAAAACTGTTTTTT
>TRBD1|TRBJ1-2|-|TRBV5-1
CASTRDRGYGYTF
TGCGCCAGCACAAGGGACAGGGGCTATGGCTACACCTTC
>-|TRBJ1-1|-|TRBV16
CASRQFSGVGTEAFF
TGTGCCAGCAGACAATTTAGTGGGGTTGGCACTGAAGCTTTCTTT
>-|TRBJ2-1|-|TRBV6-1
CASSAYQGSNEQFF
TGTGCCAGCAGTGCATACCAGGGGTCCAATGAGCAGTTCTTC
>-|TRBJ2-2|-|TRBV4-3
CASSQQAGLDTGELFF
TGCGCCAGCAGCCAACAGGCGGGGCTGGACACCGGGGAGCTGTTTTTT
>-|TRBJ1-1|-|TRBV30
CAWSVDRITEAFF
TGTGCCTGGAGTGTTGATAGAATCACTGAAGCTTTCTTT
>TRBD2|TRBJ2-1|-|TRBV5-8
CASSLGLAMHSSYNEQFF
TGTGCCAGCAGCTTGGGACTAGCGATGCATAGCTCCTACAATGAGCAGTTCTTC
>TRBD1|TRBJ2-6|-|TRBV5-1
CASSNRGSGANVLTF
TGCGCCAGCAGCAACAGGGGCTCTGGGGCCAACGTCCTGACTTTC
>TRBD1|TRBJ1-3|-|TRBV9
CASSGQGGSSGNTIYF
TGTGCCAGCAGCGGACAGGGAGGGAGCTCTGGAAACACCATATATTTT
>-|TRBJ2-7|-|TRBV29-1
CSVGWRDEQCF
TGCAGCGTTGGGTGGAGGGACGAGCAGTGCTTC
>-|TRBJ2-3|-|TRBV6-5
CASSQTTDTQYF
TGTGCCAGCAGCCAGACCACAGATACGCAGTATTTT
>TRBD2|TRBJ2-7|-|TRBV2
CASQVIGMVGGTHSYEQYF
TGTGCCAGCCAAGTGATAGGGATGGTGGGGGGGACTCACTCCTACGAGCAGTACTTC
>TRBD1|TRBJ1-2|-|TRBV29-1
CSVGTGQGFGYTF
TGCAGCGTTGGGACAGGACAGGGGTTTGGCTACACCTTC
>-|TRBJ2-2|-|TRBV7-2
CASSEGLNTGELFF
TGTGCCAGCAGCGAGGGATTGAACACCGGGGAGCTGTTTTTT
>TRBD2|TRBJ2-1|once|TRBV28
CASTLGGRLAGLNEQFF
TGTGCCAGCACCTTAGGGGGTAGGCTAGCGGGCCTAAATGAGCAGTTCTTC
>-|TRBJ1-5|-|TRBV10-2
CASSARQGRPNQPQHF
TGCGCCAGCAGTGCTCGGCAGGGCCGTCCCAATCAGCCCCAGCATTTT
>TRBD1|TRBJ1-2|-|TRBV14
CASSPGQGPYGYTF
TGTGCCAGCAGCCCCGGACAGGGTCCCTATGGCTACACCTTC
>-|TRBJ1-1|-|TRBV29-1
CSVANRAFTEAFF
TGCAGCGTGGCGAACAGGGCTTTCACTGAAGCTTTCTTT
>-|TRBJ1-4|-|TRBV7-9
CASCRGTNEKLFF
TGTGCCAGCTGTAGAGGGACTAATGAAAAACTGTTTTTT
>-|TRBJ1-5|-|TRBV2
CASSQETDQPQHF
TGTGCCAGCTCACAGGAGACCGATCAGCCCCAGCATTTT
>TRBD1|TRBJ2-7|-|TRBV5-1
CASSLAGTGDHEQYF
TGCGCCAGCAGCTTGGCCGGGACAGGGGACCACGAGCAGTACTTC
>TRBD2|TRBJ2-7|-|TRBV30
CAWSEAGGDEQYF
TGTGCCTGGAGTGAGGCGGGAGGGGACGAGCAGTACTTC
>-|TRBJ1-1|-|TRBV10-3
CAIRGEGTEAFF
TGTGCCATCAGGGGTGAGGGGACTGAAGCTTTCTTT
>-|TRBJ2-1|-|TRBV7-2
CASSLAGATEQFF
TGTGCCAGCAGCTTAGCGGGAGCTACGGAGCAGTTCTTC
>-|TRBJ1-2|-|TRBV19
CASSIREGTRKGYTF
TGTGCCAGTAGTATTCGGGAGGGGACTCGAAAAGGCTACACCTTC